Below are 15 T cell receptor beta chains sequenced from a single sample in a study of T cells and Merkel cell carcinoma outcomes. Assay used: immunoSEQ multiplex PCR; TCRdb lists only in-frame clones, some missing. The sample has approximately 2,000 clones, roughly 92% seen once; the top ten hold roughly 1.9%. The sequenced material came from tumor tissue from Merkel cell carcinoma. These receptors all stem from a human donor with Merkel cell carcinoma.

This clone has a handful of counts. Other nucleotide sequences in the sample specify the same CDR3. Here the CDR3 DNA reads TGTGCCAGCAGCCAGACAGGGGAAGGAGAGACCCAGTACTTC. It translates to CASSQTGEGETQYF. This chain links TRBV9 with TRBJ2-5, with 8 bases identical to TRBD1. The length of the CDR3 is 14 residues. From germline, CDR1 is SGDLS and CDR2 YYNGEE. Trimming took 4 bases from V and 4 from J; bases not matched to a gene: 6.

V and J are TRBV5-8 and TRBJ2-3, with 11 bases that match TRBD2. The CDR3 length is 17 residues. Trimming cost V 4 bases and J 3 bases; bases outside gene matches: 10. CDR1 SGHTS and CDR2 YDEGEE come from the germline V gene. CDR3 sequence reads: CASSVRLAGSWTDTQYF. DNA for the CDR3: TGTGCCAGCAGCGTCCGACTAGCGGGAAGTTGGACAGATACGCAGTATTTT.

The genes are TRBV7-9 and TRBJ1-4; weak D call: TRBD1 (6 bases). The CDR3 length is 14 residues. V was clipped by 6 bases and J by 1 base, with 9 bases between them. Germline CDR1 and CDR2: SEHNR and FQNEAQ (reference sequence). CDR3 amino acids: CASRQQGTNEKLFF. In DNA, the CDR3 is TGTGCCAGCAGACAACAGGGAACTAATGAAAAACTGTTTTTT.

The chain couples TRBV29-1 to TRBJ2-7; TRBD1 matches at 9 bases. Germline CDR1 and CDR2: SQVTM and ANQGSEA. The CDR3 loop spans 13 amino acids. Trimming removed 6 bases from V and 3 bases from J; junction bases left unmatched: 6. The CDR3 protein is CSVAPGQGYEQYF. The CDR3 nucleotides are TGCAGCGTCGCCCCGGGACAGGGCTACGAGCAGTACTTC.

This chain links TRBV2 with TRBJ2-5; TRBD2 matches at 8 bases. There are 14 residues in the CDR3. V was pared by 6 bases and J by 4 bases, with 7 bases of the junction left unmatched. The V gene's germline CDR1 is SNHLY and CDR2 FYNNEI. CDR3 in amino acids: CASSLTSGGETQYF. The CDR3 bases are TGTGCCAGCAGCCTTACTAGCGGCGGAGAGACCCAGTACTTC.

The genes are TRBV9 and TRBJ2-1, with 7 bases fitting TRBD2. CDR3 size: 15 residues. Per the germline V gene, CDR1 is SGDLS and CDR2 is YYNGEE. Trimming removed 0 bases from V and 7 bases from J; junction bases left unmatched: 7. CDR3 DNA: TGTGCCAGCAGCGTAGGTGGGAGGGACGGGAATGAGCAGTTCTTC. It codes for CASSVGGRDGNEQFF.

V usage is TRBV6-5 and J usage is TRBJ1-2; possible D gene TRBD1, 5 bases. The V and J ends lost 4 bases and 5 bases respectively, with 20 bases between them. This CDR3 region has 16 residues. Germline assignment: CDR1 MNHEY and CDR2 SVGAGI. CDR3 sequence (DNA): TGTGCCAGCAGTTTACTAAGGGACTTTCGAAGATATGGCTACACCTTC. Its translation: CASSLLRDFRRYGYTF.

The chain combines TRBV13 with TRBJ2-7, with TRBD1 as a possible D gene (5 bases). Germline V gene lookup returns CDR1 PRHDT and CDR2 FYEKMQ (reference sequence). The CDR3 spans 12 residues. V was trimmed by 0 bases and J by 9 bases, leaving 9 bases between them. The CDR3 bases are TGTGCCAGCAGCTTAGGTGGGGCTCGGCAGTACTTC. It encodes CASSLGGARQYF.

Concerning this clone itself: A junction end diverges from the germline sequence, so it may reflect a read error. Other DNA sequences in this sample translate to the same CDR3. The chain recombines TRBV28 with TRBJ1-5, with 7 positions matching TRBD1. CDR3 length: 16 residues. Germline V gene lookup returns CDR1 MDHEN and CDR2 SYDVKM. CDR3: CASSLVSGTVFQPQHF. CDR3 nucleotide sequence: TGTGCCAGCAGTTTAGTCTCAGGGACAGTCTTTCAGCCCCAACATTTT.

The rearrangement uses TRBV7-9 and TRBJ2-3, with 10 bases aligning to TRBD2. The junction had 6 bases not matched to a gene; V was cut back by 4 bases and J by 2 bases. The CDR3 consists of 16 residues. Germline V gives CDR1 SEHNR, CDR2 FQNEAQ (reference sequence). The CDR3 DNA reads TGTGCCAGCAGCTCAGCAGCGGGGGGGATCACAGATACGCAGTATTTT. This encodes CASSSAAGGITDTQYF.

This clone was seen a few times. The chain has TRBV30 and TRBJ1-6; no definite D call. The CDR3 runs 12 residues. V was shortened by 0 bases and J by 5 bases, with 2 bases between the two germline ends. Germline V gives CDR1 GTSNPN, CDR2 SVGIG (reference sequence). CDR3 sequence reads: CAWSVDNSPLHF. The CDR3 coding sequence is TGTGCCTGGAGTGTCGATAATTCACCCCTCCACTTT.

This chain uses TRBV27 with TRBJ2-1; D is perhaps TRBD1 or TRBD2 (5 bases each). V was shortened by 6 bases and J by 8 bases, with 14 bases between the two germline ends. Germline V gives CDR1 MNHEY, CDR2 SMNVEV (reference sequence). CDR3 length: 13 residues. In DNA, the CDR3 is TGTGCCAGCAGGGTAGGGGAGTCCTATGAGCAGTTCTTC. This sequence encodes CASRVGESYEQFF.

This rearrangement joins TRBV7-9 to TRBJ1-4; tentatively, D is TRBD1 (5 bases). V was shortened by 4 bases and J by 0 bases, with 9 bases between the two germline ends. Germline lookup yields CDR1 SEHNR and CDR2 FQNEAQ (reference sequence). This CDR3 region has 15 residues. This chain's CDR3 is CASSYGTSTNEKLFF. The CDR3 nucleotides read TGTGCCAGCAGCTACGGGACTTCAACTAATGAAAAACTGTTTTTT.

This clone was observed a few times. The gene calls are TRBV7-2 and TRBJ1-6, with TRBD1 as a possible D gene (5 bases). CDR1 SGHTA and CDR2 FQGNSA come from the germline V gene. Trimming left V 5 bases short and J 5 bases short, with 10 bases between. CDR3 length equals 14 residues. CDR3 protein: CASSGAANNSPLHF. Here the CDR3 DNA reads TGTGCCAGCAGCGGGGCAGCGAATAATTCACCCCTCCACTTT. Full variable domain (rest looked up from reference TRBV7-2 and TRBJ1-6): GAGVSQSPSNKVTEKGKDVELRCDPISGHTALYWYRQSLGQGLEFLIYFQGNSAPDKSGLPSDRFSAERTGGSVSTLTIQRTQQEDSAVYLCASSGAANNSPLHFGNGTRLTVT.

The rearrangement links TRBV25-1 to TRBJ2-7; tentatively, D is TRBD1 (6 bases). Per germline, CDR1 MGHDK and CDR2 SYGVNS. The CDR3 loop spans 13 amino acids. V lost 0 bases to trimming and J lost 6 bases, with 9 bases between them. The CDR3 is CASSEYQGTEQYF. The CDR3 DNA follows: TGTGCCAGCAGTGAATACCAGGGGACCGAGCAGTACTTC.